This T cell receptor (beta chain) was recovered during a study of T cells in Graves' hyperthyroidism and ophthalmopathy. Germline V lookup: CDR1 SEHNR, CDR2 FQNEAQ (reference sequence). The V segment lost 5 bases and the J segment 14 bases; nucleotides outside the gene matches: 9. The CDR3 is made up of 12 amino acids. This clonotype was picked up many times. Template material for amplifying TCR beta CDR3 regions consisted of RNA transcripts. HTBI primers were used for first-round RT-PCR of the TCR CDR3. TCRdb re-analysed the multiplex PCR reads in MiXCR, keeping a single row per CDR3 protein. The data contain 400,000 to 500,000 distinct CDR3 sequences, about 15% of them singletons. Disease lasting under 3 months, a NOSPECS grade of at least 4, and a Clinical Activity Score of at least 3 were features of the ophthalmopathy patients.

The receptor was isolated from a man between 18 and 29 years old with Graves' ophthalmopathy. The rearrangement links TRBV7-9 to TRBJ2-3; 8 bases agree with TRBD1. The sequencing input was blood. This CDR3 is CASSVDREESYF. DNA of the CDR3: TGTGCCAGCAGCGTGGACAGGGAAGAGTCGTATTTT.